This TCR beta chain emerged from a study of CD8+ T cells in alopecia areata. As to treatment: oral pan-JAK inhibitor, 5-10 mg twice daily. Isolated RNA was reverse transcribed into cDNA used as the sequencing template. The protocol was immunoSEQ multiplex PCR, while the TCRdb copy is restricted to in-frame clones and leaves out a portion. The table has more than 150,000 clones, 40% to 55% seen once. The sequences come from CD8+ T cells sorted from blood, collected at approximately week 52, from a patient treated with tofacitinib. The sequence was collected from a human donor with alopecia areata.

The CDR3 loop reads CASSQHSSLEAFF. The CDR3 region has the DNA TGTGCCAGCAGCCAGCATAGTAGTCTGGAAGCTTTCTTT. The chain recombines TRBV6-5 with TRBJ1-1; no clear D gene. Between the trimmed V and J ends, which lost 6 bases and 8 bases, there was a span of 16 bases. This CDR3 spans 13 amino acids. Germline V gene sequence: CDR1 MNHEY, CDR2 SVGAGI.